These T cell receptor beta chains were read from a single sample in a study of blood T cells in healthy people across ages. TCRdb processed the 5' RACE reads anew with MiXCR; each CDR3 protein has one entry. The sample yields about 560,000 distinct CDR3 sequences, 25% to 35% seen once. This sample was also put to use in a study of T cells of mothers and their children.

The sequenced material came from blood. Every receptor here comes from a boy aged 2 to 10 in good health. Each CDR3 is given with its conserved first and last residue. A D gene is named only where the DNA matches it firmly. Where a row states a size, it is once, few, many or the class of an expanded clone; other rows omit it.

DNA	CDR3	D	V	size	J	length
TGCGCCAGCAGCCAAGTTGGAAGACAGCTAATAGAAGCTTTCTTT	CASSQVGRQLIEAFF	.	TRBV4-1	.	TRBJ1-1	15
TGCGCCAGCAGCCAGGTAGCGGGAGTTGAGCAGTTCTTC	CASSQVAGVEQFF	TRBD2	TRBV4-3	.	TRBJ2-1	13
TGTGCCAGCAGTTACGGGACTAGCGGGGACTACGAGCAGTACTTC	CASSYGTSGDYEQYF	TRBD2	TRBV6-2/TRBV6-3	.	TRBJ2-7	15
TGCAGTGCTAGTAGGTTCAATGAGCAGTTCTTC	CSASRFNEQFF	.	TRBV20-1	.	TRBJ2-1	11
TGTGCCACCAGTGCTGGGGAGACCCAGTACTTC	CATSAGETQYF	.	TRBV24-1	many	TRBJ2-5	11
TGTGCCAGTAGTATGGGTAGCAATCAGCCCCAGCATTTT	CASSMGSNQPQHF	.	TRBV19	few	TRBJ1-5	13
TGTGCCAGCAGTTCCGCCGGGGGGGTGGGTGACTATGGCTACACCTTC	CASSSAGGVGDYGYTF	.	TRBV6-5	few	TRBJ1-2	16
TGTGCCAGCAGCCCAGGGAGGACAGGCTCAAATGAAAAACTGTTTTTT	CASSPGRTGSNEKLFF	TRBD1	TRBV13	many	TRBJ1-4	16
TGTGCCAGCAGCCAAGATTCGGGCGAGGCGACCCAGTACTTC	CASSQDSGEATQYF	.	TRBV3-1	few	TRBJ2-5	14
TGTGCCATCAGTGGTAGCTACTCCCAAGAGACCCAGTACTTC	CAISGSYSQETQYF	.	TRBV10-3	.	TRBJ2-5	14
TGCGCCAGCAGCTTACGAGCAGGGGACCCGATATATGGCTACACCTTC	CASSLRAGDPIYGYTF	.	TRBV5-1	.	TRBJ1-2	16
TGCAGCGTTGATGGCACTAGCGGCCGCTCCCACAATGAGCAGTTCTTC	CSVDGTSGRSHNEQFF	TRBD2	TRBV29-1	.	TRBJ2-1	16
TGCGCCAGCAGCTTGCCCGAGACAGGGGCGGATGAGCAGTTCTTC	CASSLPETGADEQFF	TRBD1	TRBV5-1	few	TRBJ2-1	15
TGTGCCAGCAGATCAACCGGGACAGTCGGTGAGACCCAGTACTTC	CASRSTGTVGETQYF	TRBD1	TRBV6-1	.	TRBJ2-5	15
TGTGCCAGCGAAGGGCCCGAGGAGGATGAGCAGTTCTTT	CASEGPEEDEQFF	.	TRBV2	.	TRBJ2-1	13
TGTGCCATCAGTGAGTCTCAGGGTATTAACTCCTACGAGCAGTACTTC	CAISESQGINSYEQYF	.	TRBV10-3	.	TRBJ2-7	16
TGTGCCAGCAGCTCCGGCGGGGGATCTACGTTCAATGAGCAGTTCTTC	CASSSGGGSTFNEQFF	TRBD2	TRBV7-9	.	TRBJ2-1	16
TGTGCCAGCAGTTTTGACAGGGGCAATCAGCCCCAGCATTTT	CASSFDRGNQPQHF	TRBD1	TRBV27	.	TRBJ1-5	14
TGTGCCAGCAGTGCGGTAGGGGAATACGAGCAGTACTTC	CASSAVGEYEQYF	.	TRBV2	few	TRBJ2-7	13
TGTGCCAGCAGTTTATCAGGGGATGGCTACACCTTC	CASSLSGDGYTF	.	TRBV12-3/TRBV12-4	many	TRBJ1-2	12
TGTGCCAGCAGCTCAGAGCCCAATATGAACACTGAAGCTTTCTTT	CASSSEPNMNTEAFF	.	TRBV7-6	many	TRBJ1-1	15
TGTGCCAGCAGCCGGACTAGCGGGAGGGCCGATCAGTACTTC	CASSRTSGRADQYF	TRBD2	TRBV27	few	TRBJ2-7	14
TGCGCCAGCAGCTTGGAACCAGGGGTACGGACTGAAGCTTTCTTT	CASSLEPGVRTEAFF	.	TRBV5-1	.	TRBJ1-1	15
TGCAGTGCTAGAACCCCACTGGTGAACATTCAGTACTTC	CSARTPLVNIQYF	.	TRBV20-1	.	TRBJ2-4	13
TGTGCCAGCGGGAGTTTCCAGAGGAATGAGCAGTTCTTC	CASGSFQRNEQFF	.	TRBV6-2/TRBV6-3	.	TRBJ2-1	13
TGTGCCAGCAGTTACGACGGTCCGGGACCCCAAGAGCCCCAGTACTTC	CASSYDGPGPQEPQYF	.	TRBV6-6	.	TRBJ2-5	16
TGCGCCAGCAGCCAAGAATTTCGACAAGGAGGGACAGAAGAGACCCAGTACTTC	CASSQEFRQGGTEETQYF	.	TRBV4-1	few	TRBJ2-5	18
TGCGCCAGCAGCCAAGATGCACAGTACACAGATACGCAGTATTTT	CASSQDAQYTDTQYF	.	TRBV4-3	.	TRBJ2-3	15
TGTGCCATCAGGGGGACTAGCGGGCCCTACGAGCAGTACTTC	CAIRGTSGPYEQYF	TRBD2	TRBV10-3	few	TRBJ2-7	14
TGCAGCGTTTCGGAGGTACTGGGGTACGAGCAGTACTTC	CSVSEVLGYEQYF	.	TRBV29-1	.	TRBJ2-7	13
TGTGCCAGCAGTGTATTGGGGCCTTTGGAGCAGTTCTTC	CASSVLGPLEQFF	.	TRBV2	few	TRBJ2-1	13
TGTGCCATCAGTGAGTCGGGGGAAACAGATACGCAGTATTTT	CAISESGETDTQYF	.	TRBV10-3	few	TRBJ2-3	14
TGTGCCAGCAGCTTACCGCAGGGTGCTAGCGGGAGGGGGTCGGAGACCCAGTACTTC	CASSLPQGASGRGSETQYF	TRBD2	TRBV7-6	.	TRBJ2-5	19
TGTGCCATCATGATGGGACCACAAGAGACCCAGTACTTC	CAIMMGPQETQYF	.	TRBV10-3	.	TRBJ2-5	13
TGTGCCAGCAGCCCGGGTGGCTGGGGCGAGCAGTACTTC	CASSPGGWGEQYF	.	TRBV12-3/TRBV12-4	.	TRBJ2-7	13
TGTGCCAGCTCACCAACCCACGGCAACCGGCTCTACGAGCAGTACTTC	CASSPTHGNRLYEQYF	.	TRBV18	.	TRBJ2-7	16
TGCAGTGTGGCTCCGTGGGACGGGGGCTCCTACGAGCAGTACTTC	CSVAPWDGGSYEQYF	.	TRBV29-1	few	TRBJ2-7	15
TGTGCCGACTACCGGGACTACCAGTACGAGCAGTACTTC	CADYRDYQYEQYF	TRBD2	TRBV7-6	.	TRBJ2-7	13
TGTGCCAGCAGCTCACCCTACCGGGGCGATTACGAGCAGTACTTC	CASSSPYRGDYEQYF	.	TRBV13	few	TRBJ2-7	15
TGCAGCGTTGTTGGGGGAGCCCGGTACAATGAGCAGTTCTTC	CSVVGGARYNEQFF	.	TRBV29-1	.	TRBJ2-1	14
TGTGCCAGCAGCTTTTACGGGTCGAACACCGGGGAGCTGTTTTTT	CASSFYGSNTGELFF	.	TRBV7-9	.	TRBJ2-2	15
TGTGCCAGCAGTTTAGGCAGGGGGAATGCTGAGCAGTTCTTC	CASSLGRGNAEQFF	TRBD1	TRBV12-3/TRBV12-4	.	TRBJ2-1	14
TGTGCCAGCAGTCCGCGGGGGGCCTATGGCTACACCTTC	CASSPRGAYGYTF	.	TRBV6-2/TRBV6-3	few	TRBJ1-2	13
TGTGCCGCCGGTCGGGACAGGGCAACATTAGCCAAAAACATTCAGTACTTC	CAAGRDRATLAKNIQYF	TRBD1	TRBV10-3	few	TRBJ2-4	17
TGTGCCAGCAGCCCAGCGGGGGGTCAGGCGAAAGAGACCCAGTACTTC	CASSPAGGQAKETQYF	TRBD2	TRBV4-2	.	TRBJ2-5	16
TGTGCCAGCAGCCAGGGGCTGACTAGCGGGGTCCAAGAGACCCAGTACTTC	CASSQGLTSGVQETQYF	TRBD2	TRBV7-8	.	TRBJ2-5	17
TGTGCCAGCAGTGAGAGGGTTAGCACAGATACGCAGTATTTT	CASSERVSTDTQYF	.	TRBV2	few	TRBJ2-3	14
TGCAGCGCGGGACACGCGAACACTGAAGCTTTCTTT	CSAGHANTEAFF	.	TRBV29-1	.	TRBJ1-1	12
TGTGCAAGTCAGGGCGGTCTGGCTAATGAAAAACTGTTTTTT	CASQGGLANEKLFF	.	TRBV25-1	.	TRBJ1-4	14
TGTGCCAGCAGCTTTCTTGGCGGGGGTCTCGGAGATACGCAGTATTTT	CASSFLGGGLGDTQYF	TRBD2	TRBV7-2	.	TRBJ2-3	16
TGTGCCAGCAGCGTAGAGCAGACTAGCTATAGCACAGATACGCAGTATTTT	CASSVEQTSYSTDTQYF	TRBD2	TRBV9	few	TRBJ2-3	17
TGTGCCAGCAGCTTAGGGACAGGGGTGGAGACCCAGTACTTC	CASSLGTGVETQYF	TRBD1	TRBV11-2	.	TRBJ2-5	14
TGTGCCAGCAGCCAGCGGGGGACCTACAATGAGCAGTTCTTC	CASSQRGTYNEQFF	TRBD2	TRBV3-1	.	TRBJ2-1	14
TGCGCCAGCAGCGCTGACAGCTATTACAATGAGCAGTTCTTC	CASSADSYYNEQFF	.	TRBV5-1	few	TRBJ2-1	14